The clone carrying this T cell receptor beta chain was seen just once. The antigen is not known. The use of a sample-barcoded 5' primer and a J-beta primer mix characterized a second PCR of about 7 to 12 cycles. TCRdb redid the calling of the 5' RACE reads with MiXCR, one entry per CDR3 protein. There are about 650,000 distinct CDR3 sequences in the sample; less than 40% occur only once, and 15% lies in the top ten. The sample originates from a study of blood T cells in healthy people across ages. Germline V lookup: CDR1 SNHLY, CDR2 FYNNEI. The CDR3 is made up of 17 amino acids. The V gene end was trimmed by 4 bases and the J gene end by 3 bases; junction bases not matched to a gene: 9. General study findings and limits: It was held that the diversity estimates obtained from one million T cells were underestimates.

Donors ranged from 6 to 90 years old and were healthy Caucasians in Russia. Per individual sample, total RNA of at least 6 micrograms was extracted. The V call is TRBV2, the J call TRBJ2-1, with 10 nucleotides matching TRBD2. The sequence derives from a woman at least 80 years old in good health. The sequenced sample consisted of blood. The DNA of the CDR3 is TGTGCCAGCAGTGGATTGGTTAGCGGGGGGCTCTACAATGAGCAGTTCTTC. Protein product: CASSGLVSGGLYNEQFF.